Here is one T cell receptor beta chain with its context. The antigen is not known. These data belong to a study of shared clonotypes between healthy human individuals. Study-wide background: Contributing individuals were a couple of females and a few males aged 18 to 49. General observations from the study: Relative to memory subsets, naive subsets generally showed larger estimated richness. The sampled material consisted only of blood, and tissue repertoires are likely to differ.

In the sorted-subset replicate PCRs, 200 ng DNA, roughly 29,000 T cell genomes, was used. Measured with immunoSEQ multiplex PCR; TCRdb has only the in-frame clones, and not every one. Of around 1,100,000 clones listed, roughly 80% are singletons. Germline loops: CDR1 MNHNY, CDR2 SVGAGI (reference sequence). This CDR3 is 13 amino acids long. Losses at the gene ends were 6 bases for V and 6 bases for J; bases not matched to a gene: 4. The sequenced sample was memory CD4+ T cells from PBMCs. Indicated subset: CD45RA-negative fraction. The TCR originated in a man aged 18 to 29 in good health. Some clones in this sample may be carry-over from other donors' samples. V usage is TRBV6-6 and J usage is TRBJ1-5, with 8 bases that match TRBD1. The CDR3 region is CASRYRGGQPQHF. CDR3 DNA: TGTGCCAGCAGATACAGGGGGGGTCAGCCCCAGCATTTT.